In its sample, the clone carrying this T cell receptor beta chain was seen once. The entry originates in a study of blood T cell repertoires in COVID-19. The table came from immunoSEQ multiplex PCR; TCRdb's copy has only in-frame clones and leaves some out. The table includes over 200,000 clones, approximately 90% detected once. The CDR3 spans 16 residues. Per the germline V gene, CDR1 is LNHDA and CDR2 is SQIVND (reference sequence). V lost 6 bases to trimming and J lost 2 bases; unmatched junction nucleotides: 7. The sequencing input was peripheral blood. The V and J genes are TRBV19 and TRBJ1-6; 7 bases match TRBD1. The source is a woman aged 18-35 years who had recovered from COVID-19. The CDR3 reads CASRGQEVAYNSPLHF. In DNA form, the CDR3 reads TGTGCCAGTAGAGGACAGGAGGTCGCCTATAATTCACCCCTCCACTTT.